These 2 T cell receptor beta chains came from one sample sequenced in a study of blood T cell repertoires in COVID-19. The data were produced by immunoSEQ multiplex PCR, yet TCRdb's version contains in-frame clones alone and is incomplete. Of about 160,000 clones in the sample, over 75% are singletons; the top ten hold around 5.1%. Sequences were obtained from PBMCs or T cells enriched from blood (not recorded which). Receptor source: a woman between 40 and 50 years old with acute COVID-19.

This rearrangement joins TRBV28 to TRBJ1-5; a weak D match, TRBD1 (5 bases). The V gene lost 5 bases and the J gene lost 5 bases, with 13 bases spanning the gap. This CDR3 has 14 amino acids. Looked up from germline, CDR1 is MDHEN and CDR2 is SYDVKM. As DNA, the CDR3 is TGTGCCAGCAGTCCCCTTCCGGGGGATCAGCCCCAGCATTTT. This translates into CASSPLPGDQPQHF.

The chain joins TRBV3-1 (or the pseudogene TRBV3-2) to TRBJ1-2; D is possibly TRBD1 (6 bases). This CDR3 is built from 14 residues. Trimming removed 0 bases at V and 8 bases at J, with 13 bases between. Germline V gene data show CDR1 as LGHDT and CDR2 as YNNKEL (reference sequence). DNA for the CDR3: TGTGCCAGCAGCCAAGATACAGGGCCCTGGGGCTACACCTTC. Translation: CASSQDTGPWGYTF.